This T cell receptor (beta chain) came from a study of CD8 T cells in ankylosing spondylitis. V was trimmed by 3 bases and J by 8 bases, leaving 17 bases between them. The germline CDR1 and CDR2 sequences are DFQATT and SNEGSKA (reference sequence). The CDR3 has 14 residues. A single record per CDR3 protein comes from TCRdb applying MiXCR to the 5' RACE reads. Seen here are tens of thousands of distinct CDR3 sequences, roughly 5% observed once, and the top ten hold around 2.2%. This clonotype was counted at least ten times. The antigen is unknown. Whole-study results and caveats: Disease-linked clones were reportedly significantly enriched in matched ankylosing spondylitis synovial fluid.

This sequence joins TRBV20-1 and TRBJ2-1, with D maybe TRBD2 (5 bases). This sequence was found in a male donor with ankylosing spondylitis or in good health (not recorded which). What was sequenced was blood, either unsorted or a sorted T cell fraction (not recorded which). CDR3 residues: CSARNSLEVDEQFF. The CDR3 DNA is TGCAGTGCTAGGAACAGCCTGGAGGTGGATGAGCAGTTCTTC.